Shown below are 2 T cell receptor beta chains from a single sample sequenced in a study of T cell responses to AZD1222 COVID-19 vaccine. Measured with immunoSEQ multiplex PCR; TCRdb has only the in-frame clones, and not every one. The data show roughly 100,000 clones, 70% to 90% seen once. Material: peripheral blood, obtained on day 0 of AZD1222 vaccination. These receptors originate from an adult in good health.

CDR3 in DNA: TGTGCCAGCAGCAAATGGGGGGGGAGCACAGATACGCAGTATTTT. Translation gives CASSKWGGSTDTQYF. The genes are TRBV21-1 and TRBJ2-3; the D segment call TRBD2 is taken from the table without a DNA check. TRBV21-1 is designated a pseudogene. The CDR3 length is 15 residues.

This chain's CDR3 is CASSPWTGGSYEQYF. The CDR3 region has the DNA TGTGCCAGCTCACCTTGGACAGGGGGCTCCTACGAGCAGTACTTC. This chain joins TRBV18 and TRBJ2-7; 10 bases align to TRBD1. In germline, CDR1 is KGHSH, CDR2 LQKENI. Trimming took 3 bases from V and 0 from J; bases not matched to a gene: 2. The CDR3 contains 15 residues.